This T cell receptor (beta chain) appears in the sequencing data of a study of a mutant IDH1 vaccine in newly diagnosed glioma (dated by TCRdb to 2020 to 2022). At the level of the whole study: The roughly 30 treated patients were roughly 62% male and roughly 40% female, with a mean age of approximately 38 years. Before enrollment, patients had received standard therapy of radiotherapy alone, temozolomide alone, or radiochemotherapy with temozolomide; most received the combination. Peripheral blood was drawn at six visits: V03 (baseline), V05, V07, V10, V12 and V13. For exploratory analyses, longitudinal TCRB deep sequencing was carried out in under 30 treated patients wherever samples were available. The investigation overall reported the following: Pseudoprogression appeared unrelated to alterations in the top peripheral T cell clonotypes detected by TCRB sequencing. The authors noted that analyses of patient blood samples could not be reproduced because of sample limitations. PBMC samples for TCRB deep sequencing were selected based on availability. Vaccine-induced immune responses across multiple MHC alleles were detected in roughly 94% of patients.

The sample's time point label, in plain terms: baseline, week 1 (first vaccination visit). The treatment or condition label for this specimen denotes: pre-vaccination baseline after standard-of-care therapy. The donors had newly diagnosed IDH1-mutant astrocytomas of WHO grade 3 or 4 that showed loss of nuclear ATRX. The samples were drawn from NOA16, a multicentre, single-arm, open-label phase I trial in Germany that tested a mutant IDH1 peptide vaccine in humans for the first time. For immunogenicity testing, the blood drawn at visit V03 was used as the baseline sample. The DNeasy Blood and Tissue Kit was used to extract genomic DNA from EDTA blood for TCRB sequencing. Libraries were constructed by the immunoSEQ multiplex PCR assay. Following the manufacturer's protocol, the hsTCRB Kit was used to amplify rearranged TCR beta chain sequences. An Illumina MiSeq was used to sequence the TCRB libraries. The original pipeline was this. Demultiplexing, trimming and gene mapping were performed with the kit vendor's proprietary platform. What TCRdb holds here is the immuneACCESS table cut down to in-frame rearrangements. Part of the clones is not present; checked against another copy, under half of the missing clones reflect an unresolved V gene, and the others are unexplained. That table gives V, J and clone size, and the DNA gave D and trimming. This sample holds 85,000 to 100,000 clones; around 90% were observed only once. The ten largest account for approximately 0.57% of the sample.

As regards this clone: The antigen it binds to is not known. The record has no base qualities; no much larger clone is one base away.

This TCR was sampled from a woman aged 45 to 65 with glioma. Sequences were derived from PBMCs, sampled from a glioma patient treated with radiotherapy, temozolomide or both.

The bases are TGTGCCTGGAGTGTGACCGGGGAGCTGTTTTTT. It translates to CAWSVTGELFF. The chain was built from TRBV30 and TRBJ2-2; a confident D gene designation cannot be given. V is shortened by 0 bases, J by 5 bases, and the region joining them spans 1 base. The CDR3 goes from the cysteine to the phenylalanine over 11 residues. The entry retains the CDR3 DNA only, 33 bases that are in frame from base 1. Taken from the germline V gene (reference sequence), the CDR1 and CDR2 loops are GTSNPN and SVGIG.